This T cell receptor beta chain appears in the sequencing data of a study of T cell repertoires in cytomegalovirus infection. Whole-study context: In public TCR beta signatures, there were indications of both CMV infection and matching HLA type. Study-level points and caveats: Predominance within the ex vivo response was attributable to HLA-C-restricted CMV-specific TCR beta clonotypes.

Note on this clonotype: The antigen remains undetermined.

V gave up 6 bases and J gave up 5 bases, with 5 bases separating them. The CDR3 is made up of 12 amino acids. The germline CDR1 and CDR2 sequences are MDHEN and SYDVKM. TCRdb independently ran MiXCR on the reads; one entry per CDR3 protein. The sample contains about 470,000 distinct CDR3 sequences, under 45% of which appear only once. This clonotype was obtained from a human donor in good health (CMV status not recorded). Some clones in this sample may be carry-over from other donors' samples. The gene calls are TRBV28 and TRBJ1-6; D remains unclear. The material was cultured PBMCs, obtained from culture after CMV antigen stimulation. The CDR3 region is CASRENNSPLHF. The DNA of the CDR3 is TGTGCCAGCAGGGAGAATAATTCACCCCTCCACTTT.